This T cell receptor (beta chain) was sequenced during a study of spatial heterogeneity in lung cancer. CDR1 is SGHRS, CDR2 YFSETQ, per germline. V dropped 0 bases and J dropped 9; count of bases not matched to a gene: 7. The CDR3 runs 14 residues. This clonotype was counted ten times or more. Unique molecular identifiers tagged every individual TCR cDNA molecule. TCRdb re-called the 5' RACE reads with MiXCR, one entry per CDR3 protein. Of tens of thousands of distinct CDR3 sequences in the sample, about 12% were seen once. This sample's time point: sample taken at primary tumor resection. The donor group consisted of roughly 76 patients who had untreated, early-stage non-small cell lung cancer. Without sorting, whole RNA was sequenced from tumor, nontumor lung or frozen PBMC.

V gene TRBV5-1 combines with J gene TRBJ2-3; TRBD2 aligns across 7 bases. The material was PBMCs, obtained at surgery. The sequence derives from a male donor with early-stage non-small cell lung cancer. CDR3 DNA sequence: TGCGCCAGCAGCTTGGAGGGACTAAGGACGACGCAGTATTTT. Its protein is CASSLEGLRTTQYF.